A single sample is the source of the 12 T cell receptor beta chains below, sequenced in a study of human T cells and chemical hapten exposure. Time point denoted: healthy volunteer bleed at 2 weeks. Unfractionated whole blood yielded the extracted total RNA. TCRdb called the RACE reads again in MiXCR, with one record for every CDR3 protein. The table shows tens of thousands of distinct CDR3 sequences, with just under 9% occurring only once. The material sequenced was whole blood. These receptors were taken from a female donor in good health. Some clones in this sample may be carry-over from other donors' samples.

In its sample, this clonotype was seen a few times. The chain has TRBV21-1 and TRBJ2-7; TRBD1 is the table's D call and was not checked against the DNA. TRBV21-1 is shown as a pseudogene. The CDR3 loop spans 15 amino acids. The CDR3: CASSKVTGGERCLYF. DNA of the CDR3: TGTGCCAGCAGCAAAGTTACAGGGGGCGAACGCTGCTTGTACTTC.

This clonotype was observed many times. The gene calls are TRBV7-9 and TRBJ2-1; D call uncertain. Germline lookup yields CDR1 SEHNR and CDR2 FQNEAQ (reference sequence). The CDR3 consists of 14 residues. V lost 8 bases and J 0 bases, leaving 11 bases between the germline ends. CDR3 sequence (DNA): TGTGCCAGCGGGGTAGCCATCTCCTACAATGAGCAGTTCTTC. Translation gives CASGVAISYNEQFF.

The table lists this clonotype with many counts. The V and J genes are TRBV25-1 and TRBJ1-1; 7 positions agree with TRBD1. The CDR3 contains 14 residues. Germline V gives CDR1 MGHDK, CDR2 SYGVNS. With V trimmed by 8 bases and J by 0 bases, 6 bases remained unmatched. For the CDR3, the DNA is TGTGCCAGCGGGACAGCAGGTTTGAACACTGAAGCTTTCTTT. This codes for CASGTAGLNTEAFF.

This chain links TRBV7-8 with TRBJ2-3; D gene uncertain. V lost 1 base and J 9 bases, leaving 8 bases between the germline ends. Germline CDR1 is SGHVS and CDR2 is FQNEAQ. CDR3 length: 12 amino acids. For the CDR3, the DNA is TGTGCCAGCAGCTTAGAAACTAAAACGCAGTATTTT. This sequence encodes CASSLETKTQYF.

This clonotype was counted ten times or more. The gene calls are TRBV20-1 and TRBJ2-7; TRBD2 is a possible D gene (5 bases). Trimming cost V 1 base and J 0 bases, with 10 bases left between them. The germline V gene has CDR1 DFQATT and CDR2 SNEGSKA (reference sequence). The CDR3 runs 14 residues. In DNA, the CDR3 is TGCAGTGCTAGAGGTAGCGACAACTCCTACGAGCAGTACTTC. Translated, it gives CSARGSDNSYEQYF.

This clonotype was detected many times. The chain couples TRBV7-9 to TRBJ2-7; D uncertain. Between the trimmed V and J ends, which lost 1 base and 4 bases, there was a span of 17 bases. Germline CDR1 reads SEHNR; CDR2 reads FQNEAQ (reference sequence). The CDR3 is 16 residues long. The CDR3 region has the DNA TGTGCCAGCAGCTTAGACGAAACCCCTGGACGGTACGAGCAGTACTTC. Translated: CASSLDETPGRYEQYF.

The V gene is TRBV5-6, the J gene TRBJ2-3, with D possibly called TRBD1 or TRBD2 (5 bases each). Trimming took off 4 bases at V and 2 bases at J, with 14 bases between the two ends. This CDR3 contains 15 residues. Germline values: CDR1 SGHDT, CDR2 YYEEEE. For the CDR3, the DNA is TGTGCCAGCAGCCGTCGGGGCGACTTCACAGATACGCAGTATTTT. Translating it yields CASSRRGDFTDTQYF.

The CDR3 region is CSASAGGTGQPQHF. The CDR3 bases are TGCAGCGCCTCAGCAGGGGGGACCGGTCAGCCCCAGCATTTT. This chain links TRBV29-1 with TRBJ1-5, with 7 bases aligning to TRBD1. CDR1 is SQVTM and CDR2 is ANQGSEA in the germline V gene. The CDR3 loop spans 14 amino acids. The ends lost 7 bases at V and 6 bases at J; junction bases unmatched: 12. The variable domain in full, with the rest retrieved from reference TRBV29-1 and TRBJ1-5, is SAVISQKPSRDICQRGTSLTIQCQVDSQVTMMFWYRQQPGQSLTLIATANQGSEATYESGFVIDKFPISRPNLTFSTLTVSNMSPEDSSIYLCSASAGGTGQPQHFGDGTRLSIL.

This clonotype was seen many times. The V call is TRBV28, the J call TRBJ2-7; D unclear. V was cut by 2 bases and J by 3 bases, with 2 bases left in between. Germline values: CDR1 MDHEN, CDR2 SYDVKM. The CDR3 spans 11 residues. CDR3 region: CASSLVYEQYF. The CDR3 bases are TGTGCCAGCAGTTTAGTCTACGAGCAGTACTTC.

This clonotype was found a few times. V is TRBV10-3 and J is TRBJ2-7, with D perhaps TRBD1 (6 bases). CDR1 and CDR2 (germline): ENHRY, SYGVKD. Trimming removed 6 bases at V and 1 base at J, with 10 bases between. The CDR3 has 13 amino acids. The CDR3, as DNA: TGTGCCATCAGGGAAGGACAGTCCTACGAGCAGTACTTC. This encodes CAIREGQSYEQYF.

This clonotype was seen a handful of times. The chain links TRBV7-9 to TRBJ2-7, with D possibly TRBD1 on 6 matching bases. This CDR3 comprises 17 residues. V dropped 2 bases and J dropped 5 bases, with 22 bases sitting between them. Germline CDR1 reads SEHNR; CDR2 reads FQNEAQ (reference sequence). CDR3 in DNA: TGTGCCAGCAGCTTACAGGGGTTCCGGGACCCGCGCCACGAGCAGTACTTC. This encodes CASSLQGFRDPRHEQYF.

As DNA, the CDR3 is TGTGCCAGCAGCACCCTACAGGGAGGAGATGAAAAACTGTTTTTT. Translation gives CASSTLQGGDEKLFF. The rearrangement uses TRBV5-4 and TRBJ1-4; possibly TRBD1 for D (6 bases). The CDR3 spans 15 residues. Trimming pared 4 bases from V and 6 bases from J, leaving 16 bases between. CDR1 and CDR2 (germline): SGHNT, YYREEE (reference sequence).